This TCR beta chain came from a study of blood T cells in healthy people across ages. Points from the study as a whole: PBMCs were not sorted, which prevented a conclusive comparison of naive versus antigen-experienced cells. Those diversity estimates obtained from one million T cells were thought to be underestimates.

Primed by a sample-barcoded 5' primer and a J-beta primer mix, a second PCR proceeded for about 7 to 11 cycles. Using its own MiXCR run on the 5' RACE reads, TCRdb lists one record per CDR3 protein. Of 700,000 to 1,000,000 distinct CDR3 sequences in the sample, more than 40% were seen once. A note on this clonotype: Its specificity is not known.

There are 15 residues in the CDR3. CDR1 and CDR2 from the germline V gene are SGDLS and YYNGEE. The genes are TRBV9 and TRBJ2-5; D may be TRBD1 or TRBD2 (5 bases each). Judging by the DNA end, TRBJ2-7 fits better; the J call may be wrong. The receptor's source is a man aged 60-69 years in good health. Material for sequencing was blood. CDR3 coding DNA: TGTGCCAGCAGCCCCGGGACCCTACAGGCCTACGAGCAGTACTTC. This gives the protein CASSPGTLQAYEQYF.